A selection of T cell receptor beta chains follows, all from one sample in a study of shared clonotypes between healthy human individuals. Repertoires were generated with immunoSEQ multiplex PCR, while TCRdb's copy carries only in-frame clones and drops some. This table holds some 2,500,000 clones, about nine tenths found once. Specimen: naive CD4+ T cells from PBMCs. These TCRs come from a man younger than 35 in good health. Some clones in this sample may be carry-over from other donors' samples. Both conserved end residues are part of each CDR3. A D gene is named only where the DNA matches it firmly. A clone size is listed for some rows: how often the clone was seen (once, few, many), or a class if it is expanded.

DNA,CDR3,D,J,V,size
TGTGCCAGTTCGTCGGGGGTCGGGCCCCAGCATTTT,CASSSGVGPQHF,NA,TRBJ1-5,TRBV19,NA
TGTGCCAGCAGCCCCCTTTTAGGGGTAAGGGGGGAGCTGTTTTTT,CASSPLLGVRGELFF,NA,TRBJ2-2,TRBV7-2,NA
TGTGCCAGTAGTAGATCCGTCGCTGAAGCTTTCTTT,CASSRSVAEAFF,NA,TRBJ1-1,TRBV19,NA
TGTGCCAGTAGGAATACAGGGGAGGGGTACTACGAGCAGTACTTC,CASRNTGEGYYEQYF,NA,TRBJ2-7,TRBV19,NA
TGTGCCAGCGGAAACAGGGGGCCCGGCTATGGCTACACCTTC,CASGNRGPGYGYTF,TRBD1,TRBJ1-2,TRBV6-5,NA
TGCGCCAGCAGCCAAGATCTTTCCGGCGCCGTGGGCTACACCTTC,CASSQDLSGAVGYTF,NA,TRBJ1-2,TRBV4-3,NA
TGCGCCAGCAGCTCCCAAGCAACTAATGAAAAACTGTTTTTT,CASSSQATNEKLFF,NA,TRBJ1-4,TRBV5-1,NA
TGTGCCAGCAGTCCGGGACAGCAAGAGACCCAGTACTTC,CASSPGQQETQYF,TRBD1,TRBJ2-5,TRBV6-1,NA
TGTGCCAGCAGCTTGGGTCTTGGGGGAGCCGATGAGCAGTTCTTC,CASSLGLGGADEQFF,NA,TRBJ2-1,TRBV7-3,NA
TGTGCCAGCAGTGGAGCCGGGTCCCAAGAGACCCAGTACTTC,CASSGAGSQETQYF,NA,TRBJ2-5,TRBV27,NA
TGTGCCAGCAGTAGTAGGACCCAGAGAGGCGGTCAGCCCCAGCATTTT,CASSSRTQRGGQPQHF,NA,TRBJ1-5,TRBV2,NA
TGTGCCAGCACCGGCTCTAAATTTTGGGTGGGGGAAAAACTGTTTTTT,CASTGSKFWVGEKLFF,NA,TRBJ1-4,TRBV2,NA
TGTGCCAGCAGCCTGAGGACTAGCGGGGTCACAGATACGCAGTATTTT,CASSLRTSGVTDTQYF,TRBD2,TRBJ2-3,TRBV9,NA
TGTGCCAGCAGTTTACGGGGGGGAGAGACCCAGTACTTC,CASSLRGGETQYF,TRBD2,TRBJ2-5,TRBV27,NA
TGTGCCAGCAGCTTACAGGGACACTATGGCTACACCTTC,CASSLQGHYGYTF,NA,TRBJ1-2,TRBV7-2,once
TGTGCCAGCAGTCTAAACAGGGGCAGCAACGAGCAGTACTTC,CASSLNRGSNEQYF,TRBD1,TRBJ2-7,TRBV7-9,NA